This is a list of T cell receptor beta chains from one sample in a study of shared clonotypes between healthy human individuals. Measured with immunoSEQ multiplex PCR; TCRdb has only the in-frame clones, and not every one. The data contain over 2 million clones, roughly 95% of them seen just once; the ten biggest clones take up approximately 1.2%. Material: naive CD8+ T cells sorted from blood. Receptors were obtained from a young man in good health. Both conserved end residues are part of each CDR3. The D gene is left open where the match is weak. Clone size, where shown, is once, few, many, or a class for clones that have expanded.

abundance	v_gene	len	j_gene	d_gene	CDR3nt	CDR3aa
NA	TRBV6-5	14	TRBJ2-7	NA	TGTGCCAGCAGTTACGCGGGGCTACCCTACGAGCAGTACTTC	CASSYAGLPYEQYF
NA	TRBV28	16	TRBJ2-3	NA	TGTGCCAGCAGTTTATTCCCGGGGACTGGCACAGATACGCAGTATTTT	CASSLFPGTGTDTQYF
once	TRBV13	15	TRBJ1-4	NA	TGTGCCAGCAGCTCCCGTGGGAGGGGAAATGAAAAACTGTTTTTT	CASSSRGRGNEKLFF
once	TRBV21-1	15	TRBJ2-7	NA	TGTGCCAGCAGCACCCTAGAGCAGGGTCTCGACGAGCAGTACTTC	CASSTLEQGLDEQYF
NA	TRBV6-5	15	TRBJ2-1	TRBD2	TGTGCCAGCAGCCCACTAGCGGGAGGACACAATGAGCAGTTCTTC	CASSPLAGGHNEQFF
NA	TRBV27	13	TRBJ2-4	TRBD1	TGTGCCAGCTCCTGGGACAGGGGTGACATTCAGTACTTC	CASSWDRGDIQYF
NA	TRBV27	13	TRBJ2-1	NA	TGTGCCAGCAGTTTCGGGGGGCGGAATGAGCAGTTCTTC	CASSFGGRNEQFF
NA	TRBV5-6	13	TRBJ2-5	NA	TGTGCCAGCAGCTTGGGTGGGGGTGAGACCCAGTACTTC	CASSLGGGETQYF
NA	TRBV6-1	16	TRBJ2-4	NA	TGTGCCAGCAGTGACCCGGGGAACCTTGCCAAAAACATTCAGTACTTC	CASSDPGNLAKNIQYF
NA	TRBV5-6	16	TRBJ1-1	NA	TGTGCCAGCAGCCCTTTTCATTGGGGTAGAGAGACTGAAGCTTTCTTT	CASSPFHWGRETEAFF
NA	TRBV7-6	13	TRBJ1-2	TRBD1	TGTGCCAGCAGCCCAGGGGGGGAGTGGGGCTACACCTTC	CASSPGGEWGYTF
few	TRBV30	11	TRBJ2-5	TRBD2	TGTGCCCAGGCGGGGGGGATGACCCAGTACTTC	CAQAGGMTQYF
few	TRBV4-1	14	TRBJ2-5	NA	TGCGCCAGCAGCCTAGGGTCCCCCGGCGAGACCCAGTACTTC	CASSLGSPGETQYF
NA	TRBV2	19	TRBJ2-5	NA	TGTGCCAGCAAGACGAAGGACGCGCGTCCCTTTCGGCGGAAAGAGACCCAGTACTTC	CASKTKDARPFRRKETQYF
NA	TRBV6-5	14	TRBJ1-2	TRBD1	TGTGCCAGCAGGACAGGGGGCGAAAACTATGGCTACACCTTC	CASRTGGENYGYTF
NA	TRBV7-8	15	TRBJ1-1	TRBD1	TGTGCCAGCAGCCCGTGGACAGGGCCGCACACTGAAGCTTTCTTT	CASSPWTGPHTEAFF
NA	TRBV11-2	14	TRBJ1-1	TRBD1	TGTGCCAGCAGCCCGCGACAGGGGAGGGTGTTAGCTTTCTTT	CASSPRQGRVLAFF
NA	TRBV5-6	13	TRBJ2-7	NA	TGTGCCAGCAGCTTGGGGTCGAGCTACGAGCAGTACTTC	CASSLGSSYEQYF
NA	TRBV10-3	16	TRBJ2-1	TRBD2	TGTGCCATCAGCCTAGCGGGGACCCAGGGGGTCAATGAGCAGTTCTTC	CAISLAGTQGVNEQFF
NA	TRBV4-1	13	TRBJ2-5	NA	TGCGCCAGCAGCCAAGACGGGCATGCGACCCAGTACTTC	CASSQDGHATQYF
NA	TRBV27	14	TRBJ2-7	TRBD2	TGTGCCAGCAGCCCACTAGCGCGTCCCTACGAGCAGTACTTC	CASSPLARPYEQYF
NA	TRBV7-2	15	TRBJ2-7	TRBD1	TGTGCCAGCAGCTACCGGGACAGGGGGTTCTACGAGCAGTACTTC	CASSYRDRGFYEQYF
NA	TRBV4-3	14	TRBJ2-7	NA	TGCGCCAGCAGCCAAGCGCTAGCGTCCTACGAGCAGTACTTC	CASSQALASYEQYF
NA	TRBV7-3	17	TRBJ2-5	TRBD2	TGTGCCAGCAGCTCAGCAATCAGCGGGGAAAGCAAAGAGACCCAGTACTTC	CASSSAISGESKETQYF
NA	TRBV13	15	TRBJ2-1	TRBD2	TGTGCCAGCCGCCTGAGCGGGAGCTCCTACAATGAGCAGTTCTTC	CASRLSGSSYNEQFF
NA	TRBV29-1	13	TRBJ1-2	TRBD1	TGCAGCGTTGAATTCGGGACAGCTTATGGCTACACCTTC	CSVEFGTAYGYTF
NA	TRBV27	15	TRBJ2-3	TRBD2	TGTGCCAGCAAGACGACTAGCGGGGGGGCCGATACGCAGTATTTT	CASKTTSGGADTQYF
few	TRBV2	15	TRBJ2-7	TRBD1	TGTGCCAGCAGTCACGCCGGGACAGGCTCCTACGAGCAGTACTTC	CASSHAGTGSYEQYF
NA	TRBV5-8	15	TRBJ1-5	NA	TGTGCCAGCAGCTCGTCAACCGAACTTAATCAGCCCCAGCATTTT	CASSSSTELNQPQHF
NA	TRBV6-1	15	TRBJ2-3	NA	TGTGCCAGCAGTGAAGAATTCTTTAGCACAGATACGCAGTATTTT	CASSEEFFSTDTQYF
once	TRBV15	14	TRBJ1-2	NA	TGTGCCACCGGAGGAGACGGTTTTAACTATGGCTACACCTTC	CATGGDGFNYGYTF
NA	TRBV7-6	17	TRBJ2-2	NA	TGTGCCAGCAGCTTAGTAACCCATGTGGCGGCAGCGGGGGAGCTGTTTTTT	CASSLVTHVAAAGELFF
NA	TRBV11-2	14	TRBJ1-6	TRBD1	TGTGCCAGCAGCTTAGGACAGGGTCATTCACCCCTCCACTTT	CASSLGQGHSPLHF
NA	TRBV29-1	17	TRBJ2-7	NA	TGCAGCGTTGAAGGGGCGCAGGGTGTGAGCCAGTCCTACGAGCAGTACTTC	CSVEGAQGVSQSYEQYF
once	TRBV6-1	14	TRBJ2-7	NA	TGTGCCAGCAGTGAAGGTGGGGCCCTCTACGAGCAGTACTTC	CASSEGGALYEQYF
NA	TRBV13	14	TRBJ1-1	TRBD1	TGTGCCAGCAGCCCTGGACAGGGGTATCCTGAAGCTTTCTTT	CASSPGQGYPEAFF
NA	TRBV9	15	TRBJ2-1	TRBD2	TGTGCCAGCAGTGAGACTAGCGGGGACTACAATGAGCAGTTCTTC	CASSETSGDYNEQFF
NA	TRBV7-6	13	TRBJ1-4	NA	TGTGCCAGCAGCTTAGGTTTGCGGGAAAAACTGTTTTTT	CASSLGLREKLFF
NA	TRBV27	14	TRBJ2-7	TRBD1	TGTGCCAGCAGGCCCATAACAGGGGCCTACGAGCAGTACTTC	CASRPITGAYEQYF
NA	TRBV30	13	TRBJ2-1	TRBD2	TGTGCCTGGAGTCGAGCGGGATACAATGAGCAGTTCTTC	CAWSRAGYNEQFF
NA	TRBV7-9	15	TRBJ1-4	NA	TGTGCCAGCAGCTTAGCGGAGAAAGAAGGTGGAAAACTGTTTTTT	CASSLAEKEGGKLFF
NA	TRBV5-4	14	TRBJ2-7	TRBD1	TGTGCCAGCAGCCCGGGACAGGAATCCTACGAGCAGTACTTC	CASSPGQESYEQYF
NA	TRBV30	14	TRBJ2-7	TRBD1	TGTGCCTGGAATCCCGGGACAGAGTCCTACGAGCAGTACTTC	CAWNPGTESYEQYF
NA	TRBV9	17	TRBJ2-3	TRBD2	TGTGCCAGCAGCGATCCACTAGCGGGGGCTGAGTATGATACGCAGTATTTT	CASSDPLAGAEYDTQYF
NA	TRBV11-3	17	TRBJ2-2	NA	TGTGCCAGCAGCTTAGACGTAAGCGAGACGAACACCGGGGAGCTGTTTTTT	CASSLDVSETNTGELFF
NA	TRBV11-2	16	TRBJ1-4	NA	TGTGCCAGCAGCTTAGAAGGCAGCGTCAGAAATGAAAAACTGTTTTTT	CASSLEGSVRNEKLFF
NA	TRBV9	14	TRBJ2-7	TRBD2	TGTGCCAGCAGCCCGGGGGACTACTTCTACGAGCAGTACTTC	CASSPGDYFYEQYF
NA	TRBV27	11	TRBJ2-2	NA	TGTGCCAGCAGTTTCTCCGGGGAGCTGTTTTTT	CASSFSGELFF
NA	TRBV10-1	14	TRBJ2-2	NA	TGCGCCAGCAGTTTCTACAGGGTCGGCGGGGAGCTGTTTTTT	CASSFYRVGGELFF
NA	TRBV5-4	14	TRBJ2-7	TRBD1	TGTGCCAGCAGCAGCCGGGACAGGGGCGACGAGCAGTACTTC	CASSSRDRGDEQYF